The 14 T cell receptor beta chains below were found in one sample sequenced in a study of T cell responses to AZD1222 COVID-19 vaccine. Generated by immunoSEQ multiplex PCR, the TCRdb table keeps only in-frame clones and is missing some. In the table there are around 120,000 clones, around 84% of which are singletons. The sample consisted of peripheral blood, taken 28 days after the second AZD1222 dose. These receptors originate from an adult who received the AZD1222 COVID-19 vaccine.

J is TRBJ2-5 and V is TRBV10-3, with 10 bases aligning to TRBD1. J was trimmed by 3 bases and V by 4 bases; bases with no gene match: 5. Germline CDR1 and CDR2: ENHRY and SYGVKD. The CDR3 totals 15 residues. In DNA form, the CDR3 reads TGTGCCATCAGTGCGGGGACAGGGGAGGAAGAGACCCAGTACTTC. Its protein product is CAISAGTGEEETQYF.

The chain uses TRBV6-5 and TRBJ1-2; no clear D gene. The germline CDR1 and CDR2 sequences are MNHEY and SVGAGI. This CDR3 region has 14 residues. The V end lost 7 bases, the J end lost 3 bases, and 15 bases lay between the germline ends. The CDR3 sequence is CASTDSGKYYGYTF. The CDR3 DNA reads TGTGCCAGCACCGACTCGGGGAAATACTATGGCTACACCTTC.

This chain links TRBV5-4 with TRBJ2-5; 10 bases fit TRBD2. Germline V gene lookup returns CDR1 SGHNT and CDR2 YYREEE (reference sequence). The CDR3 sequence is 16 residues long. V lost 3 bases, J lost 4 bases, and 9 bases stayed unmatched. DNA for the CDR3: TGTGCCAGCAGCTCACTTTCGGGACTAGCGATAGAGACCCAGTACTTC. Translation: CASSSLSGLAIETQYF.

The V gene is TRBV7-2, the J gene TRBJ2-5; no clear D. CDR1 and CDR2 from the germline V gene are SGHTA and FQGNSA. The length of the CDR3 is 14 residues. V shed 2 bases and J shed 2 bases, with 9 bases lying between them. The CDR3 nucleotides are TGTGCCAGCAGCTTATACGGCTGGCAAGAGACCCAGTACTTC. Encoded protein: CASSLYGWQETQYF.

This sequence joins TRBV6-5 and TRBJ2-2; TRBD1 agrees at 9 bases. Per the germline V gene, CDR1 is MNHEY and CDR2 is SVGAGI. The CDR3 totals 14 residues. V was pared by 5 bases and J by 7 bases, with 5 bases of the junction left unmatched. The CDR3 nucleotides read TGTGCCAGCAGTACACAGGGGGCAAACGGGGAGCTGTTTTTT. Encoded protein: CASSTQGANGELFF.

The V gene is TRBV24-1, the J gene TRBJ1-5; D call uncertain. The germline gives CDR1 KGHDR, CDR2 SFDVKD. Trimming took off 4 bases at V and 6 bases at J, with 15 bases between the two ends. The CDR3 is 15 residues long. CDR3 sequence: CATSDSLHDFQPQHF. In DNA, the CDR3 is TGTGCCACCAGTGACTCTCTCCACGACTTTCAGCCCCAGCATTTT.

This chain links TRBV5-6 with TRBJ1-1; tentatively, D is TRBD1 (5 bases). The ends were cut back, 1 base at V and 4 bases at J, with 8 bases in the middle. From germline, CDR1 is SGHDT and CDR2 YYEEEE. The CDR3 consists of 13 residues. The CDR3: CASSLWGPTEAFF. The CDR3 DNA sequence: TGTGCCAGCAGCTTGTGGGGACCCACTGAAGCTTTCTTT.

This chain links TRBV7-2 with TRBJ2-4; D may be TRBD1 (5 bases). Trimming removed 5 bases from V and 7 bases from J, with 12 bases in between. Per germline, CDR1 SGHTA and CDR2 FQGNSA. The CDR3 has 13 amino acids. Here the CDR3 DNA reads TGTGCCAGCAGCGCCGGACATCTCAACATTCAGTACTTC. It translates to CASSAGHLNIQYF.

The chain is built from TRBV19 and TRBJ1-2, with TRBD1 matching over 9 bases. This CDR3 has 13 amino acids. Germline assignment: CDR1 LNHDA and CDR2 SQIVND (reference sequence). V lost 5 bases, J lost 7 bases, and 5 bases stayed unmatched. The DNA for the CDR3 is TGTGCCAGTAGTGCACAGGGGGCCGGTGGCTACACCTTC. Protein: CASSAQGAGGYTF. Full variable domain (missing parts from reference TRBV19 and TRBJ1-2): DGGITQSPKYLFRKEGQNVTLSCEQNLNHDAMYWYRQDPGQGLRLIYYSQIVNDFQKGDIAEGYSVSREKKESFPLTVTSAQKNPTAFYLCASSAQGAGGYTFGSGTRLTVV.

The rearrangement uses TRBV11-1 and TRBJ2-3; D unclear. This CDR3 is built from 13 residues. V lost 1 base and J lost 4, with 6 bases in between. Germline lookup yields CDR1 SGHAT and CDR2 FQDESV (reference sequence). The CDR3 sequence is CASSLGKADTQYF. The CDR3 DNA sequence: TGTGCCAGCAGCTTAGGAAAGGCAGATACGCAGTATTTT.

The chain links TRBV6-4 to TRBJ1-5; D is possibly TRBD1 (6 bases). The V end lost 3 bases, the J end lost 6 bases, and 15 bases lay between the germline ends. This CDR3 is built from 15 residues. CDR1 is MRHNA, CDR2 SNTAGT, per germline. As DNA, the CDR3 is TGTGCCAGCAGTGAGTCGGGGGCCCTCGGTCAGCCCCAGCATTTT. This codes for CASSESGALGQPQHF.

The V and J genes are TRBV11-2 and TRBJ2-1; D not resolved. There are 15 residues in the CDR3. The germline V gene has CDR1 SGHAT and CDR2 FQNNGV. The V and J ends lost 5 bases and 0 bases respectively, with 11 bases between them. CDR3 sequence: CASSMAGFSYNEQFF. The DNA of the CDR3 is TGTGCCAGCAGCATGGCCGGGTTCTCCTACAATGAGCAGTTCTTC.

In this sample, this clone turned up a few times. A junction end diverges from the germline sequence, so it may reflect a read error. The chain employs TRBV11-2 and TRBJ2-7; 9 positions match TRBD2. The CDR3 contains 15 residues. Germline V gene sequence: CDR1 SGHAT, CDR2 FQNNGV. The CDR3 sequence: CASSPMGGRALELYF. For the CDR3, the DNA is TGTGCCAGCAGCCCGATGGGCGGGAGGGCCCTCGAGCTGTACTTC.

The J gene is TRBJ2-7, the V gene TRBV11-2; D is ambiguous. From germline, CDR1 is SGHAT and CDR2 FQNNGV. Trimming shortened V by 1 base and J by 2 bases, and 9 bases separated the two germline ends. This CDR3 has 14 amino acids. CDR3 nucleotides: TGTGCCAGCAGCTTAGTAGCACAGACCTACGAGCAGTACTTC. Amino acid sequence: CASSLVAQTYEQYF.